The sequence of this T cell receptor (beta chain) was determined in a study of shared clonotypes between healthy human individuals. Whole-study results and caveats: With a few donors compared, approximately 5% of naive CD4 clonotypes were shared. There were few donors, and this limited the genetic and exposure-history diversity represented. What naive subsets generally showed was a larger estimated richness than memory subsets showed. Generation of non-shared clonotypes was less probable than generation of clonotypes shared by all four donors.

Turning to this clone: Its antigen is as yet unknown.

Only CD45RO-negative cells positively selected for CCR7 counted as naive CD8 cells, so terminally differentiated effector memory CD45RA+ cells were excluded. TCRdb keeps only in-frame clones here, not all; method: immunoSEQ multiplex PCR. This sample has about 2.1 million clones; 85% to 95% occur once, and the top ten carry less than 2%. The receptor's source is a man younger than 30 in good health. Some clones in this sample may be carry-over from other donors' samples. Sequenced sample: naive CD8+ T cells from PBMCs.

The CDR3 loop is CASSPRGTSTDTQYF. The CDR3 DNA sequence: TGTGCCAGCAGCCCCAGAGGGACTAGCACAGATACGCAGTATTTT. The V and J genes are TRBV7-2 and TRBJ2-3, with D tentatively TRBD2 (6 bases). There are 15 residues in the CDR3. Trimming pared 5 bases from V and 0 bases from J, leaving 12 bases between. Germline CDR1 reads SGHTA; CDR2 reads FQGNSA.